The 22 T cell receptor beta chains in this list originate from one sample, sequenced in a study of T cell responses to AZD1222 COVID-19 vaccine. Repertoires were generated with immunoSEQ multiplex PCR, while TCRdb's copy carries only in-frame clones and drops some. The table records 130,000 to 150,000 clones, 90% to 95% of them present only once. Specimen: peripheral blood, collected after recovery from COVID-19. The source is an adult who had recovered from COVID-19.

The sample holds one count of this clone. For the CDR3, the DNA is TGTGCCTGGAGACAGGACTCTGGCTACACCTTC. Protein product: CAWRQDSGYTF. The chain is built from TRBV30 and TRBJ1-2; the D gene is possibly TRBD1 (5 bases). CDR1 is GTSNPN, CDR2 SVGIG, per germline (reference sequence). V was clipped by 3 bases and J by 7 bases, with 9 bases between them. CDR3 size: 11 residues.

J is TRBJ2-7 and V is TRBV9; TRBD1 agrees at 9 bases. Germline CDR1 SGDLS, CDR2 YYNGEE. This CDR3 is built from 14 residues. The V segment lost 0 bases and the J segment 4 bases; nucleotides outside the gene matches: 2. The CDR3: CASSVGDRVYEQYF. The CDR3 nucleotides are TGTGCCAGCAGCGTAGGGGACAGGGTGTACGAGCAGTACTTC.

This rearrangement joins TRBV6-5 to TRBJ2-3; 7 bases map to TRBD2. The germline V gene has CDR1 MNHEY and CDR2 SVGAGI. This CDR3 is built from 14 residues. The J segment lost 1 base and the V segment lost 7 bases, leaving 5 bases of the junction unmatched. CDR3 DNA sequence: TGTGCCAGCAACCGGGGGGAGGGCACAGATACGCAGTATTTT. Translation gives CASNRGEGTDTQYF.

The chain employs TRBV19 and TRBJ2-7; 7 bases are a match to TRBD2. The CDR3 has 14 residues. Trimming removed 6 bases from V and 2 bases from J; junction bases left unmatched: 7. Germline V gives CDR1 LNHDA, CDR2 SQIVND (reference sequence). For the CDR3, the DNA is TGTGCCAGTAGCCGTATCGGGACTACCTACGAGCAGTACTTC. This sequence encodes CASSRIGTTYEQYF.

CDR3 in amino acids: CASSPPLGRGHGTEAFF. The DNA of the CDR3 is TGTGCCAGCAGCCCCCCTCTGGGCAGGGGGCACGGCACTGAAGCTTTCTTT. The chain joins TRBV7-2 to TRBJ1-1; 8 nucleotides align to TRBD1. V lost 5 bases to trimming and J lost 4 bases; unmatched junction nucleotides: 15. Germline V gene data show CDR1 as SGHTA and CDR2 as FQGNSA. The CDR3 is 17 residues long.

This rearrangement joins TRBV5-5 to TRBJ1-1; D possibly corresponds to TRBD1 (5 bases). The CDR3 consists of 14 residues. Germline V CDR1 and CDR2: SGHKS, YYEKEE (reference sequence). The V end was cut by 4 bases, the J end by 0 bases, with 10 bases between. DNA for the CDR3: TGTGCCAGCAGCCCCGGGGCCATGAACACTGAAGCTTTCTTT. This sequence encodes CASSPGAMNTEAFF.

The CDR3 reads CASSIDGRGGLGGPSYEQYF. The CDR3 coding sequence is TGTGCCAGTAGTATAGATGGGAGGGGCGGTCTAGGCGGACCATCCTACGAGCAGTACTTC. This rearrangement joins TRBV19 to TRBJ2-7, with TRBD2 identical over 7 bases. V shed 0 bases and J 1 base; nucleotides not matched to a gene: 18. Germline V gene data show CDR1 as LNHDA and CDR2 as SQIVND (reference sequence). The CDR3 is 20 amino acids.

This sequence joins TRBV2 and TRBJ1-5; TRBD1 might be the D (5 bases). Trimming took 1 base from V and 6 from J, leaving 7 bases between them. There are 13 residues in the CDR3. Germline V gene data show CDR1 as SNHLY and CDR2 as FYNNEI. DNA for the CDR3: TGTGCCAGCAGTGAAGAAAGGGGTCAGCCCCAGCATTTT. Its protein is CASSEERGQPQHF.

V is TRBV6-5 and J is TRBJ1-1, with a weak D call TRBD1 (5 bases). There are 15 residues in the CDR3. V lost 5 bases and J 0 bases, leaving 13 bases between the germline ends. Per germline, CDR1 MNHEY and CDR2 SVGAGI. CDR3 sequence (DNA): TGTGCCAGCAGTAGGGAGGACATCTTGAACACTGAAGCTTTCTTT. It encodes CASSREDILNTEAFF.

The chain has TRBV4-1 and TRBJ1-6; a weak D match, TRBD1 (5 bases). V dropped 0 bases and J dropped 9 bases, with 18 bases sitting between them. From germline, CDR1 is MGHRA and CDR2 YSYEKL. This CDR3 comprises 17 residues. CDR3 sequence (DNA): TGCGCCAGCAGCCAAGATCGGAGGGGAGGAGTGGGTTCACCCCTCCACTTT. This gives the protein CASSQDRRGGVGSPLHF.

V is TRBV4-1 and J is TRBJ2-7; 8 bases map to TRBD1. Germline CDR1 and CDR2: MGHRA and YSYEKL. V gave up 2 bases and J gave up 2 bases; unmatched junction bases: 5. The CDR3 sequence is 15 residues long. The chain's CDR3 is CASSQRQGTTYEQYF. The CDR3 DNA reads as TGCGCCAGCAGCCAACGACAGGGGACAACCTACGAGCAGTACTTC.

The CDR3 nucleotides read TGTGCCAGCTCACCGGACAGGGGGGAAGAAAAACTGTTTTTT. Translation: CASSPDRGEEKLFF. The chain joins TRBV18 to TRBJ1-4; 10 bases align to TRBD1. The CDR3 totals 14 residues. V was pared by 3 bases and J by 8 bases, with 3 bases of the junction left unmatched. Germline loops: CDR1 KGHSH, CDR2 LQKENI.

This clone was counted between two and nine times. The chain is built from TRBV7-9 and TRBJ2-7; 7 positions match TRBD2. CDR1 SEHNR and CDR2 FQNEAQ come from the germline V gene (reference sequence). CDR3 length: 14 residues. Trimming at V came to 4 bases and at J to 5 bases, leaving 8 bases not matched to a gene. In DNA form, the CDR3 reads TGTGCCAGCAGCTCGCTCCTCCGGGGGGACGAGCAGTACTTC. Translation: CASSSLLRGDEQYF.

The chain employs TRBV4-1 and TRBJ2-7, with D hard to call. In germline, CDR1 is MGHRA, CDR2 YSYEKL. V lost 0 bases and J 5 bases, leaving 11 bases between the germline ends. This CDR3 is built from 14 residues. DNA for the CDR3: TGCGCCAGCAGCCAAGAGTTGGGGTACAACGAGCAGTACTTC. Protein sequence: CASSQELGYNEQYF.

The chain recombines TRBV7-8 with TRBJ2-7, with D perhaps matching TRBD2 (6 bases). CDR1 and CDR2 (germline): SGHVS, FQNEAQ. Trimming removed 5 bases from V and 9 bases from J, with 23 bases in between. The CDR3 runs to 15 residues. Here the CDR3 DNA reads TGTGCCAGCAGCGCTCGCCATTTAGGGACTCTGGGGCAGTACTTC. Its protein product is CASSARHLGTLGQYF.

The rearrangement links TRBV15 to TRBJ2-1, with TRBD2 as a possible D gene (5 bases). Germline V gene data show CDR1 as LNHNV and CDR2 as YYDKDF (reference sequence). Trimming removed 5 bases from V and 0 bases from J, with 11 bases in between. The CDR3 sequence is 15 residues long. Written as DNA, the CDR3 is TGTGCCACCAGCCTAATCGCGGGCTCCTACAATGAGCAGTTCTTC. Protein: CATSLIAGSYNEQFF.

The V call is TRBV27, the J call TRBJ2-3; 9 bases map to TRBD2. This CDR3 has 16 amino acids. Losses at the gene ends were 1 base for V and 0 bases for J; bases not matched to a gene: 2. Germline V gene data show CDR1 as MNHEY and CDR2 as SMNVEV (reference sequence). The CDR3 spells CASSLYLAGSTDTQYF. CDR3 coding DNA: TGTGCCAGCAGTTTATATCTAGCGGGAAGCACAGATACGCAGTATTTT.

On this clone itself: Sequence at one end of the junction differs from germline and may be a read error. The rearrangement links TRBV28 to TRBJ1-2; 7 bases line up with TRBD1. The CDR3 covers 11 residues. Germline loops: CDR1 MDHEN, CDR2 SYDVKM. The CDR3 region has the DNA TGTGCCAGCAGTCTGACAGGGATTATTATCTTC. It specifies CASSLTGIIIF.

This chain joins TRBV12-3 or TRBV12-4 and TRBJ2-7; 8 bases agree with TRBD2. CDR3 size: 13 residues. V gave up 8 bases and J gave up 5 bases; unmatched junction bases: 8. CDR3 loop: CASSKAGVNEQYF. CDR3 coding DNA: TGTGCCAGCTCCAAAGCGGGAGTCAACGAGCAGTACTTC.

V gene TRBV7-3 combines with J gene TRBJ2-5, with TRBD2 matching over 8 bases. Germline assignment: CDR1 SGHTA and CDR2 FQGTGA. The CDR3 contains 13 residues. Trimming cost V 2 bases and J 4 bases; bases outside gene matches: 0. CDR3 protein: CASSLLAGETQYF. CDR3 nucleotide sequence: TGTGCCAGCAGCTTACTAGCGGGAGAGACCCAGTACTTC.

The rearrangement uses TRBV30 and TRBJ1-4; a weak D match, TRBD1 (6 bases). V dropped 4 bases and J dropped 11 bases, with 20 bases sitting between them. The CDR3 runs 14 residues. Germline values: CDR1 GTSNPN, CDR2 SVGIG (reference sequence). CDR3 sequence (DNA): TGTGCCTGGAACGTAGGGGGACAAATACCTAAACTGTTTTTT. It specifies CAWNVGGQIPKLFF.

This chain uses TRBV4-1 with TRBJ1-1, with TRBD1 as a possible D gene (6 bases). The CDR3 is 16 amino acids. Germline lookup yields CDR1 MGHRA and CDR2 YSYEKL. The V and J ends lost 0 bases and 11 bases respectively, with 22 bases between them. The CDR3 reads CASSQDKSERGSAAFF. CDR3 bases: TGCGCCAGCAGCCAAGATAAGAGTGAAAGGGGGAGTGCGGCTTTCTTT.